This TCR beta chain emerged from a study of T cell changes during pregnancy in multiple sclerosis. Libraries were prepared by immunoSEQ multiplex PCR; TCRdb keeps only in-frame clonotypes and omits some of them. Of approximately 83,000 clones detected, 85% to 95% appear once; the ten largest clones hold 2% to 2.5%. The V end was cut by 3 bases, the J end by 5 bases, with 10 bases between. Germline lookup yields CDR1 LGHNT and CDR2 FRNRAP. The CDR3 is 13 amino acids. The V and J genes are TRBV12-5 and TRBJ2-5; D perhaps matches TRBD2 (6 bases). The clonotype was recovered from a female donor with multiple sclerosis, enrolled in a pregnancy study. Specimen: peripheral blood, collected in the third trimester of pregnancy. In DNA form, the CDR3 reads TGTGCTAGTGGTTTTAGCGGAGTTGAGACCCAGTACTTC. Amino acid sequence: CASGFSGVETQYF.